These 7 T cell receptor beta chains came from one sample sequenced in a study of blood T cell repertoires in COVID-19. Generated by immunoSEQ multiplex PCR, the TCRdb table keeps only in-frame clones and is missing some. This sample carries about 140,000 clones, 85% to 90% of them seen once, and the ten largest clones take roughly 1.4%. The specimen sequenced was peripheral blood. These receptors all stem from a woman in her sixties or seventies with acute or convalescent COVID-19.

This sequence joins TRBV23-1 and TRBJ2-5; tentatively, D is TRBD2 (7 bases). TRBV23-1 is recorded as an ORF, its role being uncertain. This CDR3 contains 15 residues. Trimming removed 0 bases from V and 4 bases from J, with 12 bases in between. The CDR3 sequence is CASSQSRGRGETQYF. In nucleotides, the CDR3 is TGCGCCAGCAGTCAATCGCGGGGGCGGGGAGAGACCCAGTACTTC.

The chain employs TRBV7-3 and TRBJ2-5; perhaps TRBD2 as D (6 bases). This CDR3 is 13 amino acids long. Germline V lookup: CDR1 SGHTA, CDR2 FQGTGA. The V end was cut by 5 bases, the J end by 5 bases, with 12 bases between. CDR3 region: CASSPQEGETQYF. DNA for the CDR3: TGTGCCAGCAGCCCCCAGGAGGGGGAGACCCAGTACTTC.

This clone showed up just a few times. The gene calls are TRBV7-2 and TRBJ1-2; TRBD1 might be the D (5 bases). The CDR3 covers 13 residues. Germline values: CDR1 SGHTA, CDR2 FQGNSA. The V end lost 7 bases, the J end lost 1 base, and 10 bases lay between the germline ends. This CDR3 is CASTAQGNYGYTF. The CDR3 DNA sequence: TGTGCCAGCACCGCTCAGGGTAACTATGGCTACACCTTC.

The CDR3 DNA reads TGCAGCGTTGGCAGGGGAGCAAACGGGGAGCTGTTTTTT. This translates into CSVGRGANGELFF. The rearrangement uses TRBV29-1 and TRBJ2-2; possible D gene TRBD1, 6 bases. CDR1 and CDR2 from the germline V gene are SQVTM and ANQGSEA. There are 13 residues in the CDR3. The V end was cut by 4 bases, the J end by 7 bases, with 13 bases between.

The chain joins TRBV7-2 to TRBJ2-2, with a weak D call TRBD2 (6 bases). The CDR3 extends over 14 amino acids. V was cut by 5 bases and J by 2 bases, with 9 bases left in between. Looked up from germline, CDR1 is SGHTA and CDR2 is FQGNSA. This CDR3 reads CASSVGGNTGELFF. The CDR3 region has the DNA TGTGCCAGCAGCGTGGGGGGAAACACCGGGGAGCTGTTTTTT.

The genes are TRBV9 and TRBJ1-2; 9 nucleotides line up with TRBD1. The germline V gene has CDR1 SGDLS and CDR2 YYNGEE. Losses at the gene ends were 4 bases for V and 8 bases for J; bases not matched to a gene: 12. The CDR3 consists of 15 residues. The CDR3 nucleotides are TGTGCCAGCAGCACACAGGGGGCGCGGTCAGGAGGCTACACCTTC. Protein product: CASSTQGARSGGYTF.

The CDR3: CASSRLGTGFYEQYF. Here the CDR3 DNA reads TGTGCCAGCAGCCGGCTCGGGACAGGTTTTTACGAGCAGTACTTC. The V gene is TRBV5-4, the J gene TRBJ2-7; TRBD1 matches at 8 bases. The germline V gene encodes CDR1 SGHNT and CDR2 YYREEE (reference sequence). The CDR3 contains 15 residues. Trimming cost V 4 bases and J 4 bases; bases outside gene matches: 10.